The clone carrying this T cell receptor (beta chain) was detected only a few times. As yet, its antigen is unknown. These data are taken from a study of persistence of HIV-infected CD4 T cells. Study details: Suppressive ART had lasted a median of around eight years. Study-wide findings and caveats: Antigen-responding cells were enriched for degenerate expanded CDR3beta sequences. TCRbeta richness was lower in CMV- and Gag-responding cells than in anti-CD3/anti-CD28-responding cells.

The libraries were made with immunoSEQ version 4 in survey mode. Sequencing used immunoSEQ multiplex PCR; TCRdb keeps in-frame clones, though not all of them. This table has more than 35,000 clones, about 87% appearing once. This nonspecific control used anti-CD3/anti-CD28 bead stimulation of CD4+ T cells. Responding CD4+ T cells were sorted by upregulation of both CD40 ligand and CD69. Inclusion required CMV-positive serology and CD4+ counts above 400 cells/uL. Germline values: CDR1 KGHSH, CDR2 LQKENI. The CDR3 consists of 12 residues. Trimming cost V 2 bases and J 6 bases, with 8 bases left between them.

The V and J genes are TRBV18 and TRBJ2-7, with unresolved D. This material consisted of CD4+ T cells sorted from PBMCs after roughly 20-hour stimulation, taken from a patient who received antiretroviral therapy. This TCR derives from an adult man with HIV who was CMV-seropositive. The CDR3 loop reads CASSPAVSEQYF. CDR3 DNA sequence: TGTGCCAGCTCACCAGCAGTTTCCGAGCAGTACTTC.